Only a few counts were recorded for the clone carrying this T cell receptor beta chain. In the source study's methods: The assay estimated nucleated cells by amplifying reference gene primers. Sequenced by immunoSEQ multiplex PCR; TCRdb stores in-frame clones only, minus some. For V, J and clone size, that table is used; D and trimming come from the DNA. The table shows about 200,000 clones, with more than 75% occurring only once. In germline, CDR1 is SGHNT, CDR2 YYREEE (reference sequence). CDR3 length equals 12 residues. Trimming at V came to 4 bases and at J to 6 bases, leaving 3 bases not matched to a gene. This sample is drawn from a study of blood T cell repertoires in COVID-19. Study information: PBMCs, B-cell-depleted T cells, or T cells were the source of the cDNA or gDNA that made up the material.

Specimen: peripheral blood. This TCR came from a man aged 60 to 69 with acute or convalescent COVID-19. The genes are TRBV5-4 and TRBJ2-7, with 8 bases fitting TRBD1. Here the CDR3 DNA reads TGTGCCAGCAGCCAGGGGGCCGGCGAGCAGTACTTC. Protein product: CASSQGAGEQYF.